The 15 T cell receptor beta chains below were found in one sample sequenced in a study of response to subunit inactivated influenza vaccine. TCRdb reprocessed the RT-PCR reads via MiXCR and lists one record per CDR3 protein. Here the sample spans 700,000 to 900,000 distinct CDR3 sequences, around 20% being singletons. Specimen: PBMCs from blood, collected roughly 5 days after vaccination. The source is a man over 45 who received an inactivated influenza vaccine.

This clonotype was counted ten times or more. The chain recombines TRBV5-1 with TRBJ2-2; perhaps TRBD1 as D (6 bases). The CDR3 extends over 15 amino acids. Looked up from germline, CDR1 is SGHRS and CDR2 is YFSETQ. V lost 4 bases and J lost 4, with 14 bases in between. The DNA for the CDR3 is TGCGCCAGCAGCCCGGACAGCGCGGCCACCGGGGAGCTGTTTTTT. Translation: CASSPDSAATGELFF.

The gene calls are TRBV9 and TRBJ2-7; weak D call: TRBD2 (5 bases). The V gene lost 0 bases and the J gene lost 5 bases, with 12 bases spanning the gap. Germline V gene sequence: CDR1 SGDLS, CDR2 YYNGEE. This CDR3 comprises 14 residues. CDR3 amino acids: CASSVAAAADEQYF. CDR3 in DNA: TGTGCCAGCAGCGTAGCGGCAGCAGCGGACGAGCAGTACTTC.

This clonotype was detected ten times or more. The chain recombines TRBV5-1 with TRBJ1-1; D remains ambiguous. CDR1 and CDR2 from the germline V gene are SGHRS and YFSETQ. V was shortened by 5 bases and J by 3 bases, with 8 bases between the two germline ends. This CDR3 has 12 amino acids. DNA for the CDR3: TGCGCCAGCAGACGGTTGGACACTGAAGCTTTCTTT. Translated: CASRRLDTEAFF. The full variable domain, its missing parts supplied by reference TRBV5-1 and TRBJ1-1, is KAGVTQTPRYLIKTRGQQVTLSCSPISGHRSVSWYQQTPGQGLQFLFEYFSETQRNKGNFPGRFSGRQFSNSRSEMNVSTLELGDSALYLCASRRLDTEAFFGQGTRLTVV.

This chain connects TRBV5-6 to TRBJ2-5; D not certain. There are 15 residues in the CDR3. V lost 4 bases to trimming and J lost 3 bases, with 16 bases between them. Germline CDR1 reads SGHDT; CDR2 reads YYEEEE. The CDR3 protein is CASSRNGWMEETQYF. DNA of the CDR3: TGTGCCAGCAGCCGGAACGGATGGATGGAAGAGACCCAGTACTTC.

This clonotype was recorded a few times. The chain combines TRBV7-2 with TRBJ2-1, with 12 bases fitting TRBD2. There are 18 residues in the CDR3. Germline V lookup: CDR1 SGHTA, CDR2 FQGNSA. The V and J ends lost 0 bases and 7 bases, in that order; junction bases with no gene match: 10. Written as DNA, the CDR3 is TGTGCCAGCAGCTTAGCGAATCCCCTAGCGGGGGGGCTAAATGAGCAGTTCTTC. It yields the protein CASSLANPLAGGLNEQFF.

This clonotype was counted only a few times. The chain couples TRBV30 to TRBJ2-2; maybe TRBD1 (5 bases). The germline V gene encodes CDR1 GTSNPN and CDR2 SVGIG (reference sequence). The CDR3 runs 17 residues. Trimming shortened V by 3 bases and J by 0 bases, and 17 bases separated the two germline ends. DNA of the CDR3: TGTGCCTGGAGAGATGGGGCGTCCCGCGCGAACACCGGGGAGCTGTTTTTT. Translating it yields CAWRDGASRANTGELFF.

Many counts were recorded for this clonotype. The rearrangement joins TRBV6-1 to TRBJ2-7; unclear D gene. The CDR3 covers 11 residues. V lost 2 bases to trimming and J lost 3 bases, with 2 bases between them. Germline values: CDR1 MNHNS, CDR2 SASEGT. The CDR3 is CASSELYEQYF. Here the CDR3 DNA reads TGTGCCAGCAGTGAACTCTACGAGCAGTACTTC.

A few counts support this clonotype. V is TRBV5-1 and J is TRBJ2-5; a weak D match, TRBD2 (5 bases). V was pared by 0 bases and J by 4 bases, with 10 bases between. CDR1 is SGHRS, CDR2 YFSETQ, per germline. The CDR3 length is 14 residues. CDR3 protein: CASSLVRGSETQYF. As DNA, the CDR3 is TGCGCCAGCAGCTTGGTTCGGGGATCAGAGACCCAGTACTTC.

The V gene is TRBV12-3 or TRBV12-4, the J gene TRBJ2-7, with no clear D. The V and J ends lost 3 bases and 7 bases respectively, with 10 bases between them. The CDR3 loop spans 12 amino acids. CDR3 residues: CASSFSVREQYF. The DNA for the CDR3 is TGTGCCAGCAGTTTTTCCGTACGGGAGCAGTACTTC.

In this sample, this clonotype turned up a few times. V and J are TRBV20-1 and TRBJ1-5, with 8 bases fitting TRBD1. CDR3 length: 15 amino acids. Germline V gene lookup returns CDR1 DFQATT and CDR2 SNEGSKA (reference sequence). Losses at the gene ends were 6 bases for V and 2 bases for J; bases not matched to a gene: 9. The CDR3 sequence: CSAESLTGGNQPQHF. In nucleotides, the CDR3 is TGCAGTGCAGAATCTTTGACAGGGGGCAATCAGCCCCAGCATTTT.

The V call is TRBV20-1, the J call TRBJ2-5, with D uncertain. V lost 2 bases and J lost 1, with 8 bases in between. Per the germline V gene, CDR1 is DFQATT and CDR2 is SNEGSKA (reference sequence). This CDR3 has 13 residues. CDR3 residues: CSARQVIQETQYF. DNA of the CDR3: TGCAGTGCTAGACAGGTGATCCAAGAGACCCAGTACTTC.

This rearrangement joins TRBV20-1 to TRBJ2-2; TRBD1 matches at 10 bases. Looked up from germline, CDR1 is DFQATT and CDR2 is SNEGSKA (reference sequence). After removal of 6 bases from V and 0 bases from J, the junction contained 1 base not matched to a gene. The CDR3 extends over 14 amino acids. The CDR3 spells CSAGTGANTGELFF. The CDR3 DNA is TGCAGTGCCGGGACAGGGGCGAACACCGGGGAGCTGTTTTTT.

This chain connects TRBV20-1 to TRBJ1-5; TRBD1 might be the D (5 bases). The ends were cut back, 6 bases at V and 8 bases at J, with 23 bases in the middle. This CDR3 has 15 residues. Germline V gene sequence: CDR1 DFQATT, CDR2 SNEGSKA (reference sequence). Written as DNA, the CDR3 is TGCAGTGCCACGGGCCGGCAGGGACTATTTGAGCCCCAGCATTTT. It specifies CSATGRQGLFEPQHF.

This clonotype was seen a few times. The chain has TRBV5-1 and TRBJ2-1, with 7 bases that match TRBD2. The CDR3 is 13 amino acids. Germline CDR1 reads SGHRS; CDR2 reads YFSETQ. V lost 4 bases and J lost 5; bases outside the gene matches: 3. CDR3 bases: TGCGCCAGCAGCCTCACTAGCGACAATGAGCAGTTCTTC. The encoded protein is CASSLTSDNEQFF. The variable domain in full, with the rest retrieved from reference TRBV5-1 and TRBJ2-1, is KAGVTQTPRYLIKTRGQQVTLSCSPISGHRSVSWYQQTPGQGLQFLFEYFSETQRNKGNFPGRFSGRQFSNSRSEMNVSTLELGDSALYLCASSLTSDNEQFFGPGTRLTVL.

This clonotype was detected a few times. The rearrangement links TRBV28 to TRBJ2-5; D unresolved. CDR1 and CDR2 from the germline V gene are MDHEN and SYDVKM. V lost 5 bases to trimming and J lost 2 bases, with 12 bases between them. The CDR3 has 14 residues. The CDR3 spells CASSTPGAQETQYF. The CDR3 bases are TGTGCCAGCAGTACGCCAGGAGCACAAGAGACCCAGTACTTC. Supplemented by reference TRBV28 and TRBJ2-5, the full variable domain reads DVKVTQSSRYLVKRTGEKVFLECVQDMDHENMFWYRQDPGLGLRLIYFSYDVKMKEKGDIPEGYSVSREKKERFSLILESASTNQTSMYLCASSTPGAQETQYFGPGTRLLVL.